What follows is one TCR beta chain and its context. Germline CDR1 is SNHLY and CDR2 is FYNNEI. The CDR3 has 12 amino acids. Trimming took 5 bases from V and 11 from J, leaving 15 bases between them. The data were obtained in a study of patients and donors after allogeneic stem cell transplantation. TCRdb recomputed calls from the RT-PCR reads with MiXCR, one row per CDR3 protein. Among some 880,000 distinct CDR3 sequences listed, roughly 17% were seen once. The receptor comes from a human donor who was either an allogeneic HSCT recipient or a stem cell or donor lymphocyte infusion donor (not recorded which). It is not recorded whose cells these are; they may come from a transplant donor. V gene TRBV2 combines with J gene TRBJ1-1; D is perhaps TRBD1 (6 bases). The sample comprised blood, either unsorted or a sorted T cell fraction (not recorded which). CDR3 region: CASSPGRGRAFF. In DNA, the CDR3 is TGTGCCAGCAGTCCGGGGCGGGGGCGTGCTTTCTTT.